A single sample gave rise to the 29 T cell receptor beta chains below, sequenced in a study of blood T cell repertoires in COVID-19. Sequencing was performed with immunoSEQ multiplex PCR; in TCRdb, only in-frame clones are kept and a portion is missing. Of 150,000 to 200,000 clones in the sample, roughly 89% were seen once. Sequenced material: peripheral blood. The receptor set was obtained from a man younger than 35 with active or convalescent COVID-19.

The J gene is TRBJ2-2, the V gene TRBV3-1 (or the pseudogene TRBV3-2); the match to TRBD1 covers 8 bases. After removal of 4 bases from V and 1 base from J, the junction contained 2 bases not matched to a gene. CDR1 is LGHDT and CDR2 is YNNKEL in the germline V gene (reference sequence). CDR3 length equals 15 residues. This CDR3 reads CASSPGTGNTGELFF. The CDR3 coding sequence is TGTGCCAGCAGCCCGGGGACAGGGAACACCGGGGAGCTGTTTTTT.

The rearrangement joins TRBV27 to TRBJ1-2, with TRBD1 identical over 10 bases. Germline V gene data show CDR1 as MNHEY and CDR2 as SMNVEV (reference sequence). The ends lost 3 bases at V and 0 bases at J; junction bases unmatched: 4. The CDR3 contains 16 residues. CDR3 DNA sequence: TGTGCCAGCAGTTTCTTGGGGACAGGGGCTAACTATGGCTACACCTTC. Translated: CASSFLGTGANYGYTF.

The chain recombines TRBV9 with TRBJ1-2; 9 nucleotides align to TRBD1. Germline V CDR1 and CDR2: SGDLS, YYNGEE. This CDR3 is 15 amino acids long. J lost 7 bases, V lost 4 bases, and 11 bases had no gene match. The DNA for the CDR3 is TGTGCCAGCAGCCCCCGGGACAGGGACCGACGTGGCTACACCTTC. Translating gives CASSPRDRDRRGYTF.

This chain links TRBV10-2 with TRBJ2-7; 9 positions agree with TRBD1. With V trimmed by 3 bases and J by 4 bases, 4 bases remained unmatched. CDR3 size: 14 residues. Germline assignment: CDR1 WSHSY and CDR2 SAAADI. The CDR3 is CASSDLGQGYEQYV. In DNA form, the CDR3 reads TGCGCCAGCAGTGATTTGGGACAGGGTTACGAGCAGTACGTC.

This rearrangement joins TRBV7-8 to TRBJ1-4, with unresolved D. This CDR3 has 15 amino acids. V lost 5 bases to trimming and J lost 5 bases, with 15 bases between them. CDR1 SGHVS and CDR2 FQNEAQ come from the germline V gene. The CDR3 spells CASSPKWEGNEKLFF. CDR3 nucleotides: TGTGCCAGCAGCCCGAAATGGGAGGGAAATGAAAAACTGTTTTTT.

The chain carries TRBV7-2 and TRBJ1-5; 10 positions match TRBD1. Germline V gives CDR1 SGHTA, CDR2 FQGNSA. The V and J ends lost 5 bases and 7 bases, in that order; junction bases with no gene match: 8. The CDR3 extends over 15 amino acids. CDR3 bases: TGTGCCAGCAGCCTAGTGGGACAGGGGAACCAGCCCCAGCATTTT. Translation gives CASSLVGQGNQPQHF.

The rearrangement uses TRBV5-4 and TRBJ1-6; 8 bases are a match to TRBD1. The CDR3 runs to 14 residues. The J segment lost 6 bases and the V segment lost 4 bases, leaving 3 bases of the junction unmatched. The germline CDR1 and CDR2 sequences are SGHNT and YYREEE (reference sequence). The chain's CDR3 is CASSPDRGNSPLHF. CDR3 in DNA: TGTGCCAGCAGCCCCGACAGGGGTAATTCACCCCTCCACTTT. Together with reference TRBV5-4 and TRBJ1-6, the CDR3 gives the full variable domain: ETGVTQSPTHLIKTRGQQVTLRCSSQSGHNTVSWYQQALGQGPQFIFQYYREEENGRGNFPPRFSGLQFPNYSSELNVNALELDDSALYLCASSPDRGNSPLHFGNGTRLTVT.

CDR3: CASSPGGEGNTIYF. DNA for the CDR3: TGTGCCAGCTCACCAGGCGGAGAAGGAAACACCATATATTTT. The rearrangement uses TRBV18 and TRBJ1-3; D gene unclear. V lost 2 bases to trimming and J lost 4 bases, with 9 bases between them. The CDR3 consists of 14 residues. CDR1 KGHSH and CDR2 LQKENI come from the germline V gene.

This clone was seen a single time. This chain uses TRBV21-1 with TRBJ2-1; the DNA was not used to check the table's D call, TRBD2. TRBV21-1 corresponds to a pseudogene. The CDR3 covers 19 residues. CDR3 amino acids: CASSKEETSGLTSYNEQFF. DNA of the CDR3: TGTGCCAGCAGCAAAGAGGAGACTAGCGGACTAACCTCCTACAATGAGCAGTTCTTC.

This clone was picked up a small number of times. CDR3 DNA sequence: TGTGCCAGCAGCCATGGGGCACTAGCGGGGACTAATGAGCAGTTCTTC. This gives the protein CASSHGALAGTNEQFF. The J gene is TRBJ2-1, the V gene TRBV3-1 (or the pseudogene TRBV3-2); 10 bases line up with TRBD2. Germline V lookup: CDR1 LGHDT, CDR2 YNNKEL (reference sequence). V dropped 3 bases and J dropped 7; count of bases not matched to a gene: 9. The CDR3 runs 16 residues.

This clone was seen more than once but under ten times. The V call is TRBV29-1, the J call TRBJ2-2; D unresolved. V shed 4 bases and J shed 6 bases, with 15 bases lying between them. The CDR3 sequence is 14 residues long. CDR1 is SQVTM, CDR2 ANQGSEA, per germline. The CDR3: CSVAGGLSAGELFF. The CDR3 bases are TGCAGCGTTGCAGGTGGCCTCTCCGCCGGGGAGCTGTTTTTT.

J is TRBJ2-5 and V is TRBV20-1; 9 bases are a match to TRBD2. With V trimmed by 3 bases and J by 7 bases, 18 bases remained unmatched. From germline, CDR1 is DFQATT and CDR2 SNEGSKA (reference sequence). The CDR3 consists of 17 residues. CDR3 region: CSASNLASGGTLGTQYF. CDR3 bases: TGCAGTGCTAGTAACCTAGCGAGCGGGGGGACTCTCGGGACCCAGTACTTC.

This clone was seen a single time. The rearrangement uses TRBV24-1 and TRBJ2-2; D might be TRBD2 (5 bases). The CDR3 has 15 amino acids. Trimming stripped 1 base from V and 7 bases from J, with 12 bases between. Per germline, CDR1 KGHDR and CDR2 SFDVKD. The CDR3 region has the DNA TGTGCCACCAGTGATTTTGGCCAAGGAGGCGGGGAGCTGTTTTTT. Amino acids: CATSDFGQGGGELFF.

The chain joins TRBV5-1 to TRBJ2-6, with 8 bases lining up with TRBD1. Germline V lookup: CDR1 SGHRS, CDR2 YFSETQ. After removal of 3 bases from V and 4 bases from J, the junction contained 3 bases not matched to a gene. The CDR3 runs to 15 residues. The CDR3 spells CASSSDRGGANVLTF. CDR3 DNA sequence: TGCGCCAGCAGCTCAGACAGGGGAGGGGCCAACGTCCTGACTTTC.

This sequence joins TRBV5-4 and TRBJ2-1; possible D gene TRBD2, 5 bases. The CDR3 is 15 residues long. Germline V gene data show CDR1 as SGHNT and CDR2 as YYREEE (reference sequence). Trimming shortened V by 0 bases and J by 2 bases, and 9 bases separated the two germline ends. The CDR3, as DNA: TGTGCCAGCAGCTTGGAGGGAGATGCCTACAATGAGCAGTTCTTC. It translates to CASSLEGDAYNEQFF.

The chain recombines TRBV2 with TRBJ1-2, with TRBD1 identical over 9 bases. With V trimmed by 4 bases and J by 8 bases, 5 bases remained unmatched. Germline loops: CDR1 SNHLY, CDR2 FYNNEI. The CDR3 is 13 amino acids. This CDR3 is CASSVWDRDGYTF. CDR3 nucleotide sequence: TGTGCCAGCAGTGTTTGGGACAGGGACGGCTACACCTTC. Based on the CDR3 plus reference TRBV2 and TRBJ1-2, the full variable domain is EPEVTQTPSHQVTQMGQEVILRCVPISNHLYFYWYRQILGQKVEFLVSFYNNEISEKSEIFDDQFSVERPDGSNFTLKIRSTKLEDSAMYFCASSVWDRDGYTFGSGTRLTVV.

The CDR3 nucleotides read TGTGCCAGTTGGCGGGGGAACACTGAAGCTTTCTTT. Its protein is CASWRGNTEAFF. V and J are TRBV28 and TRBJ1-1; no reliable D call. Trimming removed 9 bases from V and 1 base from J, with 9 bases in between. The germline V gene encodes CDR1 MDHEN and CDR2 SYDVKM. The length of the CDR3 is 12 residues.

The rearrangement joins TRBV5-4 to TRBJ1-5, with TRBD1 matching 7 bases. Germline lookup yields CDR1 SGHNT and CDR2 YYREEE (reference sequence). The ends lost 4 bases at V and 5 bases at J; junction bases unmatched: 3. The CDR3 spans 13 residues. CDR3 residues: CASSQGTDQPQHF. Written as DNA, the CDR3 is TGTGCCAGCAGCCAAGGGACAGATCAGCCCCAGCATTTT.

The chain couples TRBV28 to TRBJ2-7; 10 bases are shared with TRBD2. The germline CDR1 and CDR2 sequences are MDHEN and SYDVKM. With 6 bases clipped from V and 3 bases from J, the junction kept 11 bases outside the gene matches. The CDR3 is 16 amino acids. The chain's CDR3 is CASRTVAGGLLYEQYV. The CDR3 coding sequence is TGTGCCAGCAGAACAGTAGCGGGGGGATTACTCTACGAGCAGTACGTC.

V is TRBV6-2 or TRBV6-3 and J is TRBJ2-7, with TRBD2 as a possible D gene (6 bases). The V end was cut by 2 bases, the J end by 3 bases, with 11 bases between. CDR1 is MNHEY and CDR2 is SVGEGT in the germline V gene. CDR3 length: 14 residues. The CDR3 region has the DNA TGTGCCAGCAGTTACCTAGCGTTGGACTACGAGCAGTACTTC. Its protein is CASSYLALDYEQYF.

This chain links TRBV3-1 (or the pseudogene TRBV3-2) with TRBJ2-6, with D perhaps matching TRBD1 (5 bases). Germline-derived CDR1 and CDR2 are LGHDT and YNNKEL (reference sequence). This CDR3 has 15 amino acids. V was clipped by 7 bases and J by 4 bases, with 14 bases between them. The DNA for the CDR3 is TGTGCCAGCATGTTTAGGGGCGACGGGGCCAACGTCCTGACTTTC. As protein: CASMFRGDGANVLTF.

This clone has ten or more counts. The rearrangement uses TRBV20-1 and TRBJ1-5, with unresolved D. With 3 bases removed from V and 5 bases from J, the gap between germline ends came to 5 bases. The CDR3 covers 11 residues. Germline V CDR1 and CDR2: DFQATT, SNEGSKA (reference sequence). This CDR3 is CSASPDQPQHF. The CDR3 region has the DNA TGCAGTGCTAGCCCGGATCAGCCCCAGCATTTT.

The rearrangement links TRBV7-2 to TRBJ1-1; tentatively, D is TRBD1 (6 bases). The V end was cut by 1 base, the J end by 0 bases, with 12 bases between. This CDR3 region has 16 residues. CDR1 SGHTA and CDR2 FQGNSA come from the germline V gene. The CDR3 sequence is CASSLGGGPLNTEAFF. CDR3 DNA sequence: TGTGCCAGCAGCTTAGGCGGGGGGCCTTTGAACACTGAAGCTTTCTTT.

The gene calls are TRBV12-5 and TRBJ1-5, with TRBD1 matching 7 bases. J gave up 2 bases and V 4 bases, and 2 bases lay outside the gene matches. Per the germline V gene, CDR1 is LGHNT and CDR2 is FRNRAP. The CDR3 is made up of 14 amino acids. In nucleotides, the CDR3 is TGTGCTAGTGGTTCTGGACAGGGCAATCAGCCCCAGCATTTT. Protein sequence: CASGSGQGNQPQHF. Variable domain in full (rest from reference TRBV12-5 and TRBJ1-5): DARVTQTPRHKVTEMGQEVTMRCQPILGHNTVFWYRQTMMQGLELLAYFRNRAPLDDSGMPKDRFSAEMPDATLATLKIQPSEPRDSAVYFCASGSGQGNQPQHFGDGTRLSIL.

The table lists this clone with a count of one. V usage is TRBV5-8 and J usage is TRBJ2-7; TRBD1 matches at 9 bases. Losses at the gene ends were 4 bases for V and 1 base for J; bases not matched to a gene: 6. In germline, CDR1 is SGHTS, CDR2 YDEGEE. The CDR3 is 15 amino acids. CDR3 amino acids: CASSSRGQGSYEQYV. In nucleotides, the CDR3 is TGTGCCAGCAGCAGTAGGGGACAGGGATCCTACGAGCAGTACGTC.

The chain recombines TRBV4-1 with TRBJ2-1; TRBD2 aligns across 15 bases. Germline V gives CDR1 MGHRA, CDR2 YSYEKL. V was clipped by 1 base and J by 1 base; unmatched bases: 5. There are 19 residues in the CDR3. The CDR3 protein is CASSQVRTSGGASYNEQFF. The CDR3 nucleotides are TGCGCCAGCAGCCAAGTTCGGACTAGCGGGGGGGCTTCCTACAATGAGCAGTTCTTC.

The J gene is TRBJ1-5, the V gene TRBV28; 9 bases fit TRBD1. This CDR3 contains 15 residues. Trimming took 5 bases from V and 6 from J; bases not matched to a gene: 8. CDR1 and CDR2 (germline): MDHEN, SYDVKM. CDR3 coding DNA: TGTGCCAGCAGTGCCAGGGACAGGGTAATTCAGCCCCAGCATTTT. It yields the protein CASSARDRVIQPQHF.

The chain links TRBV27 to TRBJ1-6, with D hard to call. Per germline, CDR1 MNHEY and CDR2 SMNVEV (reference sequence). The CDR3 covers 16 residues. With 7 bases removed from V and 6 bases from J, the gap between germline ends came to 19 bases. This CDR3 is CASTTILGGLNSPLHF. In DNA, the CDR3 is TGTGCCAGCACCACCATACTTGGCGGCCTTAATTCACCCCTCCACTTT.

The V call is TRBV7-9, the J call TRBJ2-2; 8 bases are a match to TRBD1. Germline CDR1 SEHNR, CDR2 FQNEAQ (reference sequence). There are 16 residues in the CDR3. V was clipped by 5 bases and J by 4 bases; unmatched bases: 9. CDR3 nucleotides: TGTGCCAGCAGCCTCAGGGGGCAACTAGGCACCGGGGAGCTGTTTTTT. It specifies CASSLRGQLGTGELFF.